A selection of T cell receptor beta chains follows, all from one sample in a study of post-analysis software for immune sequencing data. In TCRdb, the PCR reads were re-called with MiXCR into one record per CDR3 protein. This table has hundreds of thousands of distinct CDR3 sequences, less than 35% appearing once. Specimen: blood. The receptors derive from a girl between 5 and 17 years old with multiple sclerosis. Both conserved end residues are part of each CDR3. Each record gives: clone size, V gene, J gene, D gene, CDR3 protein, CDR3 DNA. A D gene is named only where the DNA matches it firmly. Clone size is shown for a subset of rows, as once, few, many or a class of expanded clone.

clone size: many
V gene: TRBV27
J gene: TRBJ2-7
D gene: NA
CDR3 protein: CASSLGNEQYF
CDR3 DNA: TGTGCCAGCAGTCTAGGGAACGAGCAGTACTTC

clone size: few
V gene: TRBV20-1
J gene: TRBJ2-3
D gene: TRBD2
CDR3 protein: CSAAGTSGGINTQYF
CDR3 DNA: TGCAGTGCTGCCGGGACTAGCGGGGGGATAAATACGCAGTATTTT

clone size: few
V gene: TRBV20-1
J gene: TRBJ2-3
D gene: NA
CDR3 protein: CSARSRGESTDTQYF
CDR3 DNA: TGCAGTGCTAGATCGAGGGGCGAATCCACAGATACGCAGTATTTT

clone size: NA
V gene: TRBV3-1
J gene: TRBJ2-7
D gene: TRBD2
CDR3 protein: CASSPDSGVEGEQYF
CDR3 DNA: TGTGCCAGCAGCCCAGATAGCGGGGTAGAGGGGGAGCAGTACTTC

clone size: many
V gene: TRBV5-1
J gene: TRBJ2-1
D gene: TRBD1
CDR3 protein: CASSWTGGNEQFF
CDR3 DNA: TGCGCCAGCAGCTGGACAGGGGGCAATGAGCAGTTCTTC

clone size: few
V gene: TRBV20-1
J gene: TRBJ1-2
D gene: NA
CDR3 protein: CSAVLAVNYGYTF
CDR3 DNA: TGCAGTGCTGTACTAGCAGTTAACTATGGCTACACCTTC

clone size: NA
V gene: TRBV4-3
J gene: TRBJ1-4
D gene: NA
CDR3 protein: CASSQVGGDNEKLFF
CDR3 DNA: TGCGCCAGCAGCCAAGTTGGGGGCGACAATGAAAAACTGTTTTTT

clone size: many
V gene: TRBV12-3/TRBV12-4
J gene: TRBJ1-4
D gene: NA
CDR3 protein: CASSAAGAINEKLFF
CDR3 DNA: TGTGCCAGCTCGGCCGCGGGGGCGATTAATGAAAAACTGTTTTTT

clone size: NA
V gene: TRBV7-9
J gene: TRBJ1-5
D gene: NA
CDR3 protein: CASSAAGRVNQPQHF
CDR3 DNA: TGTGCCAGCAGCGCGGCGGGCAGGGTTAATCAGCCCCAGCATTTT

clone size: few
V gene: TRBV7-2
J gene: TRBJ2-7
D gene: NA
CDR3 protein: CASSLGFGGIPYEQYF
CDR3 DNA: TGTGCCAGCAGCTTAGGATTCGGCGGGATCCCCTACGAGCAGTACTTC